These 25 T cell receptor beta chains share one sample of origin, sequenced in a study of blood T cell repertoires in COVID-19. Clones were read by immunoSEQ multiplex PCR, and TCRdb kept only the in-frame ones, dropping some. Here the sample spans tens of thousands of clones, 75% to 95% being singletons. The sample taken for sequencing was peripheral blood. Receptors originate from a middle-aged man with COVID-19, enrolled during active disease.

The chain uses TRBV5-4 and TRBJ2-7, with a weak D call TRBD1 (6 bases). Germline V gene data show CDR1 as SGHNT and CDR2 as YYREEE (reference sequence). The CDR3 consists of 15 residues. V lost 0 bases to trimming and J lost 2 bases, with 12 bases between them. The CDR3 is CASSLGAGEAYEQYF. The CDR3 DNA reads TGTGCCAGCAGCTTGGGAGCAGGGGAAGCCTACGAGCAGTACTTC.

CDR3 sequence: CASSYSTSSSYEQYF. DNA of the CDR3: TGTGCCAGCAGTTACTCGACTTCTAGCTCCTACGAGCAGTACTTC. The V call is TRBV6-5, the J call TRBJ2-7; D call uncertain. Per germline, CDR1 MNHEY and CDR2 SVGAGI. This CDR3 is 15 amino acids long. Trimming removed 0 bases at V and 0 bases at J, with 9 bases between.

This chain links TRBV28 with TRBJ1-1, with D possibly being TRBD1 (5 bases). Germline CDR1 is MDHEN and CDR2 is SYDVKM. The CDR3 has 16 residues. V was cut by 3 bases and J by 4 bases, with 18 bases left in between. CDR3 in DNA: TGTGCCAGCAGTTTTTTTGGTTCCCAGGGTGTCACTGAAGCTTTCTTT. It specifies CASSFFGSQGVTEAFF.

This clone has a single count. The chain has TRBV30 and TRBJ2-7, with TRBD2 identical over 7 bases. The V gene's germline CDR1 is GTSNPN and CDR2 SVGIG (reference sequence). The CDR3 covers 12 residues. V trimming: 6 bases; J trimming: 6 bases; junction bases outside the gene matches: 8. In DNA, the CDR3 is TGTGCCTGTGGGGACTCGGGGGGCGAGCAGTACTTC. Residues: CACGDSGGEQYF.

The gene calls are TRBV7-9 and TRBJ1-1; weak D call: TRBD1 (6 bases). Germline loops: CDR1 SEHNR, CDR2 FQNEAQ (reference sequence). The CDR3 runs 14 residues. Deletions cut 4 bases from V and 1 base from J, with 10 bases between. The CDR3 here is CASSSGHWNTEAFF. CDR3 bases: TGTGCCAGCAGCTCGGGACATTGGAACACTGAAGCTTTCTTT.

This chain connects TRBV5-6 to TRBJ1-6; D gene uncertain. Germline V gene lookup returns CDR1 SGHDT and CDR2 YYEEEE. The CDR3 has 15 residues. Trimming pared 5 bases from V and 0 bases from J, leaving 9 bases between. CDR3 in amino acids: CASSLRSSYNSPLHF. The CDR3 DNA is TGTGCCAGCAGTCTGAGAAGCTCCTATAATTCACCCCTCCACTTT.

Only one count was recorded for this clone. CDR3 bases: TGTGCCAGCAGCTTAGGACAGACCAACTATGGCTACACCTTC. Amino acids: CASSLGQTNYGYTF. This chain connects TRBV11-2 to TRBJ1-2, with D tentatively TRBD1 (5 bases). The CDR3 extends over 14 amino acids. The V end was cut by 1 base, the J end by 2 bases, with 8 bases between. CDR1 and CDR2 from the germline V gene are SGHAT and FQNNGV.

The genes are TRBV11-2 and TRBJ2-7, with 8 bases matching TRBD1. V dropped 1 base and J dropped 5; count of bases not matched to a gene: 7. The CDR3 contains 15 residues. Germline V gene lookup returns CDR1 SGHAT and CDR2 FQNNGV. The chain's CDR3 is CASSLVGQGVDEQYF. DNA for the CDR3: TGTGCCAGCAGCTTAGTTGGACAGGGAGTCGACGAGCAGTACTTC.

The rearrangement joins TRBV4-1 to TRBJ1-5, with TRBD1 as a possible D gene (5 bases). The V and J ends lost 0 bases and 7 bases respectively, with 13 bases between them. CDR1 is MGHRA, CDR2 YSYEKL, per germline. CDR3 size: 15 residues. This CDR3 reads CASSQDLGALQPQHF. CDR3 DNA sequence: TGCGCCAGCAGCCAAGATCTAGGGGCCCTACAGCCCCAGCATTTT.

CDR3: CASSLVRDRGNEQYF. CDR3 in DNA: TGTGCCAGCAGTTTAGTGAGGGACAGGGGCAACGAGCAGTACTTC. V usage is TRBV28 and J usage is TRBJ2-7; TRBD1 agrees at 10 bases. From germline, CDR1 is MDHEN and CDR2 SYDVKM. This CDR3 has 15 amino acids. V lost 2 bases to trimming and J lost 5 bases; unmatched junction nucleotides: 6.

The rearrangement uses TRBV9 and TRBJ2-2; D gene unclear. Trimming left V 9 bases short and J 1 base short, with 10 bases between. The CDR3 totals 13 residues. Per germline, CDR1 SGDLS and CDR2 YYNGEE. For the CDR3, the DNA is TGTGCCACCGGAACAGAGAACACCGGGGAGCTGTTTTTT. Translating gives CATGTENTGELFF.

Only one count was recorded for this clone. This chain connects TRBV2 to TRBJ1-6; unclear D gene. The V gene lost 8 bases and the J gene lost 7 bases, with 9 bases spanning the gap. Germline loops: CDR1 SNHLY, CDR2 FYNNEI. The CDR3 length is 12 residues. The CDR3 protein is CASSPSNSPLHF. CDR3 in DNA: TGTGCCAGCTCCCCGAGCAATTCACCCCTCCACTTT.

V and J are TRBV30 and TRBJ2-3; D might be TRBD2 (6 bases). The CDR3 consists of 18 residues. Trimming removed 1 base from V and 2 bases from J, with 22 bases in between. Germline V gene lookup returns CDR1 GTSNPN and CDR2 SVGIG (reference sequence). The CDR3 sequence is CAWSEPGTAEGNTDTQYF. The CDR3 region has the DNA TGTGCCTGGAGTGAACCCGGGACGGCGGAGGGGAACACAGATACGCAGTATTTT.

The rearrangement links TRBV18 to TRBJ1-2, with D unclear. Trimming shortened V by 3 bases and J by 8 bases, and 13 bases separated the two germline ends. The CDR3 spans 13 residues. In germline, CDR1 is KGHSH, CDR2 LQKENI. CDR3 bases: TGTGCCAGCTCACCCGATGACGGAGGGGGCTACACCTTC. Residues: CASSPDDGGGYTF.

The V and J genes are TRBV13 and TRBJ2-3; possibly TRBD2 for D (5 bases). This CDR3 has 16 residues. Germline V gives CDR1 PRHDT, CDR2 FYEKMQ (reference sequence). Between the trimmed V and J ends, which lost 5 bases and 3 bases, there was a span of 18 bases. The CDR3 DNA follows: TGTGCCAGCAGCCGTGAGGGTATGAAGACGACAGATACGCAGTATTTT. It translates to CASSREGMKTTDTQYF.

This chain uses TRBV18 with TRBJ2-5, with 7 bases lining up with TRBD1. V gave up 4 bases and J gave up 2 bases; unmatched junction bases: 7. Germline-derived CDR1 and CDR2 are KGHSH and LQKENI. CDR3 length equals 15 residues. This chain's CDR3 is CASSLSGTAQETQYF. DNA of the CDR3: TGTGCCAGCTCACTCTCCGGGACAGCTCAAGAGACCCAGTACTTC.

The chain joins TRBV18 to TRBJ2-7, with unresolved D. The CDR3 totals 12 residues. Trimming removed 3 bases from V and 1 base from J, with 4 bases in between. The germline gives CDR1 KGHSH, CDR2 LQKENI. The CDR3 protein is CASSPRSYEQYF. CDR3 DNA sequence: TGTGCCAGCTCACCGAGGTCCTACGAGCAGTACTTC.

This rearrangement joins TRBV2 to TRBJ2-7; 8 bases align to TRBD2. The germline V gene encodes CDR1 SNHLY and CDR2 FYNNEI. V gave up 4 bases and J gave up 11 bases; unmatched junction bases: 10. This CDR3 contains 13 residues. CDR3: CASSAGSGVFEYF. In DNA form, the CDR3 reads TGTGCCAGCAGTGCTGGTAGCGGGGTTTTCGAGTACTTC. Based on the CDR3 plus reference TRBV2 and TRBJ2-7, the full variable domain is EPEVTQTPSHQVTQMGQEVILRCVPISNHLYFYWYRQILGQKVEFLVSFYNNEISEKSEIFDDQFSVERPDGSNFTLKIRSTKLEDSAMYFCASSAGSGVFEYFGPGTRLTVT.

The V and J genes are TRBV6-5 and TRBJ1-1, with D uncertain. The CDR3 spans 15 residues. Looked up from germline, CDR1 is MNHEY and CDR2 is SVGAGI. V was pared by 6 bases and J by 1 base, with 15 bases between. CDR3 in DNA: TGTGCCAGCAGCGACGGCCGAGGGCCGAACACTGAAGCTTTCTTT. Amino acid sequence: CASSDGRGPNTEAFF.

The chain is built from TRBV6-5 and TRBJ1-2, with D unclear. Trimming stripped 0 bases from V and 9 bases from J, with 17 bases between. CDR3 size: 15 residues. The V gene's germline CDR1 is MNHEY and CDR2 SVGAGI. Here the CDR3 reads CASSYSPRAATSYTF. The CDR3 region has the DNA TGTGCCAGCAGTTACTCGCCGCGGGCCGCGACTAGCTACACCTTC.

There are a few counts of this clone. The rearrangement links TRBV5-8 to TRBJ2-7, with D possibly being TRBD2 (7 bases). CDR1 and CDR2 from the germline V gene are SGHTS and YDEGEE. Trimming stripped 7 bases from V and 2 bases from J, with 16 bases between. The CDR3 is 14 residues long. The chain's CDR3 is CASPAEGGTYEQYF. The CDR3, as DNA: TGTGCCAGCCCGGCGGAGGGGGGGACCTACGAGCAGTACTTC. The full variable domain, its missing parts supplied by reference TRBV5-8 and TRBJ2-7, is EAGVTQSPTHLIKTRGQQATLRCSPISGHTSVYWYQQALGLGLQFLLWYDEGEERNRGNFPPRFSGRQFPNYSSELNVNALELEDSALYLCASPAEGGTYEQYFGPGTRLTVT.

The V call is TRBV2, the J call TRBJ2-3; maybe TRBD1 (6 bases). Between the trimmed V and J ends, which lost 6 bases and 0 bases, there was a span of 10 bases. CDR1 SNHLY and CDR2 FYNNEI come from the germline V gene. The length of the CDR3 is 14 residues. The CDR3 sequence: CASSNRASTDTQYF. CDR3 DNA: TGTGCCAGCAGCAACAGGGCTAGCACAGATACGCAGTATTTT.

The V and J genes are TRBV10-3 and TRBJ1-1; 10 bases match TRBD1. V lost 6 bases, J lost 1 base, and 8 bases stayed unmatched. The CDR3 totals 16 residues. CDR1 and CDR2 (germline): ENHRY, SYGVKD. In nucleotides, the CDR3 is TGTGCCATCAGCCTGGACAGGGGGTTCGGGAACACTGAAGCTTTCTTT. Protein sequence: CAISLDRGFGNTEAFF.

The chain couples TRBV5-1 to TRBJ2-7, with D maybe TRBD1 (6 bases). CDR3 size: 11 residues. CDR1 is SGHRS and CDR2 is YFSETQ in the germline V gene. V was trimmed by 4 bases and J by 6 bases, leaving 8 bases between them. The chain's CDR3 is CASSADSEQYF. CDR3 sequence (DNA): TGCGCCAGCAGCGCGGACAGCGAGCAGTACTTC. The full variable domain, rest sourced from reference TRBV5-1 and TRBJ2-7, is KAGVTQTPRYLIKTRGQQVTLSCSPISGHRSVSWYQQTPGQGLQFLFEYFSETQRNKGNFPGRFSGRQFSNSRSEMNVSTLELGDSALYLCASSADSEQYFGPGTRLTVT.

The chain combines TRBV28 with TRBJ2-7, with D tentatively TRBD2 (6 bases). CDR1 is MDHEN, CDR2 SYDVKM, per germline. CDR3 size: 12 residues. V gave up 6 bases and J gave up 12 bases, with 18 bases separating them. CDR3 nucleotides: TGTGCCAGCAGCACAACCATGGGGGGATCGTACTTC. It codes for CASSTTMGGSYF.